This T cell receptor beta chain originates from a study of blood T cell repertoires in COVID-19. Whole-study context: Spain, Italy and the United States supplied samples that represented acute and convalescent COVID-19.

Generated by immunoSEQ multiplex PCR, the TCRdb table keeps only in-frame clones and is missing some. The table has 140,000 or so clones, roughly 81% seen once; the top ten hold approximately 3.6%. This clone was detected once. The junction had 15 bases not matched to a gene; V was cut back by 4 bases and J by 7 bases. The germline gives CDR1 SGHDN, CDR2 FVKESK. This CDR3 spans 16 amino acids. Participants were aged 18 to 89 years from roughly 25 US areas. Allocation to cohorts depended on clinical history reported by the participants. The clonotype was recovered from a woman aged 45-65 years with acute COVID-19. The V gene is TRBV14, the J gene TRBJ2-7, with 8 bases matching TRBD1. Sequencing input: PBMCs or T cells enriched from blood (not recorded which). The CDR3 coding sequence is TGTGCCAGCAGCCGACCTCAGGGGGCCCAAGGTGGTGAGCAGTACTTC. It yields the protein CASSRPQGAQGGEQYF.